These 17 T cell receptor beta chains were all obtained from the same sample, sequenced in a study of beta chain features in type 1 diabetes. Expressed TCRB transcripts were sequenced after all isolated RNA was converted to cDNA. This table comes from immunoSEQ multiplex PCR, and its TCRdb copy is limited to in-frame clones, with some not included. The sample shows about 160,000 clones, just over 9% of them seen only once. The sequencing sample was made of central memory CD4+ T cells from blood. The receptor source for this set is a woman younger than 30 in good health.

This clone turned up a few times. The chain recombines TRBV5-4 with TRBJ2-4, with 9 positions matching TRBD2. The CDR3 loop spans 15 amino acids. V trimming: 4 bases; J trimming: 8 bases; junction bases outside the gene matches: 10. The germline gives CDR1 SGHNT, CDR2 YYREEE (reference sequence). This chain's CDR3 is CASSGEAGGKDIQYF. The CDR3 nucleotides read TGTGCCAGCAGCGGGGAAGCGGGGGGCAAGGACATTCAGTACTTC.

In its sample, this clone was seen a few times. This chain joins TRBV10-3 and TRBJ1-2; 8 bases align to TRBD1. After removal of 6 bases from V and 6 bases from J, the junction contained 6 bases not matched to a gene. Germline V CDR1 and CDR2: ENHRY, SYGVKD. This CDR3 spans 13 amino acids. The CDR3 nucleotides are TGTGCCATCAGCATAGGACAGGGAGATGGCTACACCTTC. Translated, it gives CAISIGQGDGYTF.

The chain combines TRBV5-1 with TRBJ2-7; D perhaps matches TRBD2 (6 bases). Germline CDR1 reads SGHRS; CDR2 reads YFSETQ. The CDR3 has 17 residues. V was trimmed by 8 bases and J by 2 bases, leaving 26 bases between them. DNA of the CDR3: TGCGCCAGTACCAAAGGCGGTGGTCTTAGCGGAACCTACGAGCAGTACTTC. It codes for CASTKGGGLSGTYEQYF.

To note about this clone: The limits of the CDR3 on the DNA are not certain, so only TCRdb's listed CDR3 is given. The rearrangement links TRBV30 to TRBJ2-7; TRBD1 reflects the table's D call only, with no check against the DNA. With termini counted, the CDR3 has 13 amino acids. The germline V gene has CDR1 GTSNPN and CDR2 SVGIG (reference sequence). The CDR3 sequence is CAWSVGQGAGIYF.

This clone occurred a few times. The rearrangement joins TRBV7-9 to TRBJ1-5, with a possible D match to TRBD1 (6 bases). The CDR3 covers 14 residues. V was cut by 3 bases and J by 5 bases, with 11 bases left in between. Per the germline V gene, CDR1 is SEHNR and CDR2 is FQNEAQ (reference sequence). CDR3 region: CASSFGQFDQPQHF. CDR3 DNA sequence: TGTGCCAGCAGCTTCGGACAGTTCGATCAGCCCCAGCATTTT. The full variable domain, its missing parts supplied by reference TRBV7-9 and TRBJ1-5, is DTGVSQNPRHKITKRGQNVTFRCDPISEHNRLYWYRQTLGQGPEFLTYFQNEAQLEKSRLLSDRFSAERPKGSFSTLEIQRTEQGDSAMYLCASSFGQFDQPQHFGDGTRLSIL.

The chain has TRBV5-1 and TRBJ2-3; the match to TRBD1 covers 9 bases. The germline CDR1 and CDR2 sequences are SGHRS and YFSETQ. V lost 2 bases and J lost 3; bases outside the gene matches: 4. The CDR3 covers 15 residues. The CDR3 region is CASSFTGGWTDTQYF. The CDR3 DNA follows: TGCGCCAGCAGCTTCACAGGGGGCTGGACAGATACGCAGTATTTT.

This clone turned up a few times. The J gene is TRBJ2-3, the V gene TRBV5-1, with 9 positions matching TRBD2. J was trimmed by 1 base and V by 0 bases; bases with no gene match: 12. The CDR3 runs 19 residues. CDR1 is SGHRS, CDR2 YFSETQ, per germline. CDR3 bases: TGCGCCAGCAGCTTGGAGAATGGTAGCGGGAGCGGGGGCACAGATACGCAGTATTTT. Protein product: CASSLENGSGSGGTDTQYF.

Only a few counts were recorded for this clone. The rearrangement joins TRBV6-6 to TRBJ2-3, with a weak D call TRBD2 (6 bases). This CDR3 comprises 15 residues. The germline V and J ends were trimmed by 6 bases and 2 bases, with 15 bases remaining between them. CDR1 and CDR2 (germline): MNHNY, SVGAGI (reference sequence). Written as DNA, the CDR3 is TGTGCCAGCAGGGAGGGACGGCTTTACACAGATACGCAGTATTTT. It translates to CASREGRLYTDTQYF.

The V and J genes are TRBV7-3 and TRBJ2-2; 7 bases line up with TRBD1. V trimming: 5 bases; J trimming: 1 base; junction bases outside the gene matches: 4. The CDR3 has 15 amino acids. Germline V lookup: CDR1 SGHTA, CDR2 FQGTGA. The CDR3 nucleotides are TGTGCCAGCAGCACTAGACAGGGGAACACCGGGGAGCTGTTTTTT. Translation gives CASSTRQGNTGELFF.

The gene calls are TRBV5-4 and TRBJ2-7; weak D call: TRBD2 (5 bases). The CDR3 extends over 15 amino acids. Trimming took 5 bases from V and 0 from J, leaving 15 bases between them. Germline CDR1 reads SGHNT; CDR2 reads YYREEE (reference sequence). CDR3 protein: CASRSESGSSYEQYF. The CDR3 DNA reads TGTGCCAGCAGGTCCGAATCGGGGTCCTCCTACGAGCAGTACTTC.

J is TRBJ2-5 and V is TRBV30; D perhaps matches TRBD2 (6 bases). The CDR3 has 13 residues. CDR1 is GTSNPN and CDR2 is SVGIG in the germline V gene (reference sequence). The CDR3 is CARVGRRKETQYF. CDR3 bases: TGTGCGAGGGTAGGGAGGAGGAAAGAGACCCAGTACTTC.

The chain uses TRBV5-6 and TRBJ2-4; a weak D match, TRBD1 (5 bases). The CDR3 is made up of 13 amino acids. V was clipped by 2 bases and J by 4 bases, with 7 bases between them. CDR1 SGHDT and CDR2 YYEEEE come from the germline V gene. The CDR3 DNA reads as TGTGCCAGCAGCTTAGGGGCGAAAAACATTCAGTACTTC. Translating it yields CASSLGAKNIQYF.

V is TRBV4-3 and J is TRBJ2-7; TRBD2 matches at 13 bases. Germline lookup yields CDR1 LGHNA and CDR2 YSLEER. This CDR3 spans 17 amino acids. V dropped 1 base and J dropped 5; count of bases not matched to a gene: 8. The CDR3 region has the DNA TGCGCCAGCAGCCAAGCCTACAGGACTAGCGGGAGCAACGAGCAGTACTTC. Translation gives CASSQAYRTSGSNEQYF.

The sample holds many counts of this clone. This chain connects TRBV6-5 to TRBJ2-3; 9 bases fit TRBD2. The CDR3 consists of 14 residues. Germline V CDR1 and CDR2: MNHEY, SVGAGI. V was clipped by 4 bases and J by 4 bases; unmatched bases: 3. CDR3 sequence (DNA): TGTGCCAGCAGTTCTAGCGGGGCGGCAGATACGCAGTATTTT. It specifies CASSSSGAADTQYF.

Turning to this clone: Other nucleotide sequences in the sample specify the same CDR3. The chain combines TRBV27 with TRBJ1-2; D perhaps matches TRBD1 (5 bases). The ends were cut back, 3 bases at V and 3 bases at J, with 8 bases in the middle. CDR3 size: 13 residues. Germline-derived CDR1 and CDR2 are MNHEY and SMNVEV (reference sequence). CDR3 sequence reads: CASSLQGDYGYTF. DNA for the CDR3: TGTGCCAGCAGTTTGCAGGGTGACTATGGCTACACCTTC.

This clone turned up a few times. This chain uses TRBV4-3 with TRBJ2-2, with 8 positions matching TRBD1. This CDR3 spans 18 amino acids. The V segment lost 0 bases and the J segment 2 bases; nucleotides outside the gene matches: 8. The germline CDR1 and CDR2 sequences are LGHNA and YSLEER. The DNA for the CDR3 is TGCGCCAGCAGCCAAGATATCGTAGGGACAGGAAACACCGGGGAGCTGTTTTTT. This translates into CASSQDIVGTGNTGELFF.

The V and J genes are TRBV5-8 and TRBJ2-1, with TRBD2 as a possible D gene (6 bases). The CDR3 consists of 14 residues. The ends were cut back, 1 base at V and 9 bases at J, with 14 bases in the middle. Per the germline V gene, CDR1 is SGHTS and CDR2 is YDEGEE. The DNA of the CDR3 is TGTGCCAGCAGCTTGACTAGCCGGGGGAGTGAGCAGTTCTTC. This sequence encodes CASSLTSRGSEQFF.